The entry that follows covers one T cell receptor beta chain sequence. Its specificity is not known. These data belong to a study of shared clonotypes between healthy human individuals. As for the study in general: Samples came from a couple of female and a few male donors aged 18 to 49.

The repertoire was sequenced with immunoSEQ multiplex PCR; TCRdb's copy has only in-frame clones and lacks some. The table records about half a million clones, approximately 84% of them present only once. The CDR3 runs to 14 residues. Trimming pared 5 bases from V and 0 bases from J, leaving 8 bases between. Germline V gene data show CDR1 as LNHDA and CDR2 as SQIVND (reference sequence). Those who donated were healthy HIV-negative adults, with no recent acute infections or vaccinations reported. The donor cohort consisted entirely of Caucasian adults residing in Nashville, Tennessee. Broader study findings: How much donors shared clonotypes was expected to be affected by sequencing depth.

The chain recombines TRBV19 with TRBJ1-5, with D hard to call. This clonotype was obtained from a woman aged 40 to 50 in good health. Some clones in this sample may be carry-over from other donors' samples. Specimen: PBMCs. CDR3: CASSRPPSNQPQHF. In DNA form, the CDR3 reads TGTGCCAGTAGTCGACCCCCTAGCAATCAGCCCCAGCATTTT.